One T cell receptor (beta chain) is described in this entry. Clones were read by immunoSEQ multiplex PCR, and TCRdb kept only the in-frame ones, dropping some. There are 130,000 to 150,000 clones in the sample; roughly 77% occur only once, and just under 5% lies in the top ten. The data originate from a study of blood T cell repertoires in COVID-19. Looking at the study overall: PBMCs, B-cell-depleted T cells, or T cells were the source of the cDNA or gDNA that made up the material.

Germline lookup yields CDR1 MGHRA and CDR2 YSYEKL. CDR3 size: 14 residues. After removal of 3 bases from V and 4 bases from J, the junction contained 4 bases not matched to a gene. The source of this sequence is a woman in her seventies with COVID-19, enrolled during active disease. The sample comprised peripheral blood. The chain couples TRBV4-1 to TRBJ1-1, with 8 bases matching TRBD1. The CDR3 region is CASSHQDRATEAFF. CDR3 DNA sequence: TGCGCCAGCAGCCATCAGGACAGGGCCACTGAAGCTTTCTTT.